Listed here are 18 T cell receptor beta chains from one sample, sequenced in a study of blood T cell repertoires in COVID-19. Produced via immunoSEQ multiplex PCR; TCRdb's table is partial and in-frame only. The sample holds 300,000 or so clones; approximately 80% are singletons and the top ten take around 3.7%. The sample taken for sequencing was peripheral blood. The receptors derive from a woman aged 50 to 65 with active or convalescent COVID-19.

The rearrangement joins TRBV7-9 to TRBJ1-2; 8 bases agree with TRBD1. V trimming: 2 bases; J trimming: 8 bases; junction bases outside the gene matches: 7. The CDR3 is made up of 14 amino acids. The germline gives CDR1 SEHNR, CDR2 FQNEAQ (reference sequence). In nucleotides, the CDR3 is TGTGCCAGCAGCTTAATGACAGGGGAAGGGGGCTACACCTTC. Its translation is CASSLMTGEGGYTF.

This chain joins TRBV2 and TRBJ1-1; D unresolved. Germline CDR1 SNHLY, CDR2 FYNNEI. V lost 10 bases, J lost 4 bases, and 16 bases lay in between. This CDR3 has 13 residues. DNA of the CDR3: TGTGCCAACCAGGACTTCGCCGGCACTGAAGCTTTCTTT. Translated, it gives CANQDFAGTEAFF. The full variable domain, completed using reference TRBV2 and TRBJ1-1, is EPEVTQTPSHQVTQMGQEVILRCVPISNHLYFYWYRQILGQKVEFLVSFYNNEISEKSEIFDDQFSVERPDGSNFTLKIRSTKLEDSAMYFCANQDFAGTEAFFGQGTRLTVV.

This chain connects TRBV27 to TRBJ2-7, with D possibly TRBD1 on 6 matching bases. V lost 6 bases to trimming and J lost 6 bases, with 21 bases between them. CDR3 length: 15 residues. Germline loops: CDR1 MNHEY, CDR2 SMNVEV (reference sequence). The CDR3 loop is CASRGWDTRGGEQYF. The CDR3 DNA is TGTGCCAGCAGGGGATGGGACACCCGAGGGGGCGAGCAGTACTTC.

The V call is TRBV2, the J call TRBJ2-1, with TRBD2 matching 8 bases. The CDR3 covers 14 residues. Germline V lookup: CDR1 SNHLY, CDR2 FYNNEI. V shed 6 bases, J shed 6 bases, and the junction held 7 bases outside the gene matches. CDR3 sequence: CASREGLVSNEQFF. In DNA form, the CDR3 reads TGTGCCAGCAGGGAGGGACTAGTCTCCAATGAGCAGTTCTTC. Variable domain in full (rest from reference TRBV2 and TRBJ2-1): EPEVTQTPSHQVTQMGQEVILRCVPISNHLYFYWYRQILGQKVEFLVSFYNNEISEKSEIFDDQFSVERPDGSNFTLKIRSTKLEDSAMYFCASREGLVSNEQFFGPGTRLTVL.

The V gene is TRBV30, the J gene TRBJ2-3; 9 bases are a match to TRBD2. Germline CDR1 reads GTSNPN; CDR2 reads SVGIG (reference sequence). The CDR3 consists of 10 residues. CDR3 region: CASGGVTQYF. For the CDR3, the DNA is TGTGCTAGCGGGGGTGTTACGCAGTATTTT.

V usage is TRBV19 and J usage is TRBJ1-4, with 8 bases lining up with TRBD1. The CDR3 spans 19 residues. Germline V gene lookup returns CDR1 LNHDA and CDR2 SQIVND (reference sequence). Trimming cost V 3 bases and J 0 bases; bases outside gene matches: 12. The CDR3 reads CASSIRDRRKGATNEKLFF. In DNA, the CDR3 is TGTGCCAGTAGTATTCGGGACAGGCGAAAAGGGGCAACTAATGAAAAACTGTTTTTT.

This chain uses TRBV11-2 with TRBJ2-7, with 8 bases that match TRBD2. This CDR3 is 12 amino acids long. From germline, CDR1 is SGHAT and CDR2 FQNNGV. V shed 8 bases, J shed 2 bases, and the junction held 2 bases outside the gene matches. The CDR3 spells CASRGGPYEQYF. In DNA form, the CDR3 reads TGTGCCAGCCGGGGGGGTCCCTACGAGCAGTACTTC.

For this clone: The same CDR3 is also encoded by other DNA sequences in this sample. The rearrangement links TRBV7-2 to TRBJ2-7; TRBD2 might be the D (6 bases). The CDR3 consists of 14 residues. Trimming removed 0 bases at V and 2 bases at J, with 8 bases between. CDR1 and CDR2 (germline): SGHTA, FQGNSA. The CDR3 reads CASSLAGGTYEQYF. CDR3 DNA: TGTGCCAGCAGCTTAGCGGGAGGTACCTACGAGCAGTACTTC.

Of note for this clone: Mismatch with germline at one junction end may stem from a read error. The chain has TRBV6-5 and TRBJ1-2; a weak D match, TRBD1 (5 bases). CDR3 length equals 14 residues. In germline, CDR1 is MNHEY, CDR2 SVGAGI. The CDR3 DNA sequence: TGTGCCAGCAGTTACTCCGCAGGGTACTATGACTACACCTTC. This translates into CASSYSAGYYDYTF.

The CDR3 DNA reads as TGTGCCAGCAGCTTCGGGAGTCTCGGTAATGAGCAGTTCTTC. Its protein product is CASSFGSLGNEQFF. The rearrangement joins TRBV7-9 to TRBJ2-1; possibly TRBD2 for D (6 bases). Germline CDR1 is SEHNR and CDR2 is FQNEAQ (reference sequence). V lost 3 bases and J lost 7, with 13 bases in between. CDR3 length: 14 residues.

V usage is TRBV7-2 and J usage is TRBJ1-1; D may be TRBD1 (5 bases). The germline V gene encodes CDR1 SGHTA and CDR2 FQGNSA. Between the trimmed V and J ends, which lost 2 bases and 3 bases, there was a span of 19 bases. The CDR3 is made up of 17 amino acids. CDR3 nucleotides: TGTGCCAGCAGCTTAAGGAGACAGTCCCACCTCCACACTGAAGCTTTCTTT. This encodes CASSLRRQSHLHTEAFF.

The chain couples TRBV4-2 to TRBJ2-1; the D gene is possibly TRBD2 (5 bases). In germline, CDR1 is LGHNA, CDR2 YNFKEQ. The V gene lost 0 bases and the J gene lost 0 bases, with 18 bases spanning the gap. This CDR3 is built from 19 residues. The CDR3 nucleotides read TGTGCCAGCAGCCAAGAGGGGAGAGCCGCGAGTAGCTCCTACAATGAGCAGTTCTTC. Translating it yields CASSQEGRAASSSYNEQFF.

As regards this clone: One junction end disagrees with the germline gene, perhaps due to a read error. The chain recombines TRBV7-9 with TRBJ2-7; 7 positions match TRBD2. Germline lookup yields CDR1 SEHNR and CDR2 FQNEAQ (reference sequence). CDR3 length: 14 residues. The CDR3 loop reads CASSIASRGGEQYF. The CDR3 DNA sequence: TGTGCCAGCAGCATAGCGTCCCGCGGGGGCGAGCAGTACTTC.

V is TRBV5-1 and J is TRBJ1-6; 10 nucleotides match TRBD1. CDR3 length equals 16 residues. J lost 10 bases, V lost 4 bases, and 11 bases had no gene match. Germline CDR1 and CDR2: SGHRS and YFSETQ. The CDR3 bases are TGCGCCAGCAGCCGGGAGGAGGGACAGGGGAACTCACCCCTCCACTTT. Its translation: CASSREEGQGNSPLHF.

CDR3 sequence (DNA): TGTGCCAGCATGGGACTAGCGGGAACCGGGGAGCTGTTTTTT. Encoded protein: CASMGLAGTGELFF. V usage is TRBV27 and J usage is TRBJ2-2, with 13 bases that match TRBD2. The CDR3 has 14 amino acids. Unmatched junction bases numbered 1, after V lost 7 bases and J lost 5 bases. Germline CDR1 is MNHEY and CDR2 is SMNVEV (reference sequence).

The chain carries TRBV30 and TRBJ1-2, with unresolved D. This CDR3 is built from 11 residues. V shed 3 bases and J shed 8 bases, with 10 bases lying between them. Germline CDR1 and CDR2: GTSNPN and SVGIG (reference sequence). Here the CDR3 DNA reads TGTGCCTGGAGGGAGGGAGGGGGCTACACCTTC. This encodes CAWREGGGYTF. Complete variable domain (other parts from reference TRBV30 and TRBJ1-2): SQTIHQWPATLVQPVGSPLSLECTVEGTSNPNLYWYRQAAGRGLQLLFYSVGIGQISSEVPQNLSASRPQDRQFILSSKKLLLSDSGFYLCAWREGGGYTFGSGTRLTVV.

The V call is TRBV27, the J call TRBJ1-3; tentative D call: TRBD1 (6 bases). Germline CDR1 MNHEY, CDR2 SMNVEV (reference sequence). With 3 bases removed from V and 2 bases from J, the gap between germline ends came to 11 bases. The CDR3 extends over 15 amino acids. The CDR3 here is CASSFTGSPGNTIYF. CDR3 nucleotides: TGTGCCAGCAGTTTCACAGGGTCCCCTGGAAACACCATATATTTT.

This sequence joins TRBV3-1 (or the pseudogene TRBV3-2) and TRBJ1-2; 11 bases match TRBD1. Trimming at V came to 2 bases and at J to 0 bases, leaving 5 bases not matched to a gene. The germline gives CDR1 LGHDT, CDR2 YNNKEL (reference sequence). The CDR3 is 17 amino acids. The CDR3 region is CASSQLGQGVTNYGYTF. The CDR3 coding sequence is TGTGCCAGCAGCCAACTGGGACAGGGGGTGACTAACTATGGCTACACCTTC.